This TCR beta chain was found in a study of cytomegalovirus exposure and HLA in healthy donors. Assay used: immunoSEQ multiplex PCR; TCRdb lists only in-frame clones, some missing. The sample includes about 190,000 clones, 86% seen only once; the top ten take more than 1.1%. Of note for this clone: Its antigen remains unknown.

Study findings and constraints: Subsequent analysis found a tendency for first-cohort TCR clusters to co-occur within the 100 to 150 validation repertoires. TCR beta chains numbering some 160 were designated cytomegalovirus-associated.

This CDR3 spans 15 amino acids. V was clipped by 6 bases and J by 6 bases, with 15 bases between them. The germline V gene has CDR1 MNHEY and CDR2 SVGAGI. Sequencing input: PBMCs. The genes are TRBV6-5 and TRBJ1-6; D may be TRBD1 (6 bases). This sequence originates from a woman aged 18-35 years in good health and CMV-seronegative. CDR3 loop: CASSRGGMGNSPLHF. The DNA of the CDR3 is TGTGCCAGCAGCCGAGGGGGAATGGGTAATTCACCCCTCCACTTT.